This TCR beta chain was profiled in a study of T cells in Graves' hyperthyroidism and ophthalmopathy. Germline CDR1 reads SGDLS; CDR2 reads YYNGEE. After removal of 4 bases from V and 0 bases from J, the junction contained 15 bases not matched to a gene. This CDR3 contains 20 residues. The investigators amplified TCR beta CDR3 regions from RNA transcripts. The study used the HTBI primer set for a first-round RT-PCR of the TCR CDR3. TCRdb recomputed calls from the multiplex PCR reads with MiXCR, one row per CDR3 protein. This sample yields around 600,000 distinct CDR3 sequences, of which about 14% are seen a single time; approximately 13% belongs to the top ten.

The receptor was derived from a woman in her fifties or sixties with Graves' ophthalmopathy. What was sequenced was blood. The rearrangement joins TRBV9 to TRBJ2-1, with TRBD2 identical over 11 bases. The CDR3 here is CASSHPKYSGRAGSYNEQFF. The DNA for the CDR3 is TGTGCCAGCAGCCACCCCAAATATAGCGGGAGGGCTGGCTCCTACAATGAGCAGTTCTTC.